One T cell receptor (beta chain) is described in this entry. Its antigen is not yet known. Per-base qualities were not stored, and no clone one base away is much larger. This record belongs to a study of shared clonotypes between healthy human individuals (dated by TCRdb to the early 2020s). General notes on the study: Two women and a few men aged 18 to 49 years were included in the cohort. For each donor, three plates each were used for CD4 naive and CD4 memory, two plates were used for CD8 naive, and one plate was used for CD8 memory. To estimate repertoire size and how much clonotype sharing occurs between individuals, the study deeply sequenced the blood TCR repertoires of five healthy adults. Libraries were prepared and TCR repertoires were sequenced by different laboratories using diverse techniques, in order to increase sequencing depth and limit assay-specific biases. Each donor's leukapheresis produced roughly between about 0.85 and 10 billion PBMCs. Broader findings and caveats from the paper: Based on pairwise subsampling, the degree of clonotype sharing among donors was expected to be affected by sequencing depth. The small number of donors limited the genetic and exposure-history diversity represented. Even with the large sequencing depth, rarefaction of the sorted-subset datasets indicated that sequencing was incomplete. Compared with non-shared clonotypes, clonotypes shared by all four sorted-subset donors had higher generation probabilities. Sampling was limited to blood, and TCR repertoires in tissue likely differ from TCR repertoires in blood. Naive subsets generally had larger estimated clonotype richness than memory subsets did. When a handful of donors were compared, the shared fraction of clonotypes was about 5% for naive CD4, about 4% for naive CD8, roughly 2.5% for memory CD4, and less than 0.45% for memory CD8.

Donors were healthy HIV-negative adults with no recently reported acute infections or vaccinations. All donors were Caucasian adults living in Nashville, Tennessee, USA. CD4+ T cells were enriched by magnetic negative selection; naive cells were then positively selected on CD45RA, and the negative fraction formed the memory subset. After blood collection by leukapheresis, PBMCs were isolated using Ficoll-Histopaque density gradient centrifugation and then cryopreserved in the vapor phase of liquid nitrogen. Purity and quantity of every magnetically sorted T cell population were checked by analytical flow cytometry. Each sorted fraction had its genomic DNA isolated and then quantified by UV absorbance on a Nanodrop 2000c. Using the deep immunoSEQ assay, TCR CDR3 regions were amplified from genomic DNA by multiplex PCR. Genomic DNA extracted from each cell subset was distributed evenly over all wells of several immunoSEQ 96-well plates, and each plate served as one replicate. For sorted subsets, each replicate PCR was loaded with about 0.2 ug genomic DNA, equivalent to 30,000 or so T cell genomes. Purified libraries were quantified with a Qubit 3.0 fluorometer, sized on a Bioanalyzer 2100, and re-quantified with the KAPA Library Quantification kit. Each immunoSEQ 96-well plate was sequenced on its own single-read 150-cycle Illumina NextSeq 550 flow cell. The authors' pipeline ran thus. Because the immunoSEQ output included only junctional sequences and no quality scores, the filtering could not be the same as the filtering used for full-length reads. To assign V/J genes and CDR3, sequences were annotated using PyIR, a Python wrapper for IgBLAST v1.9, with IMGT germline references. Reads were filtered out if the reads had weak V/J assignments (E-value above 1e-6), no CDR3, stop codons, out-of-frame junctions, or ambiguous translated residues. V3J clonotypes were defined as sequences sharing the same inferred V gene, J gene, and CDR3 amino acid sequence. Percentage overlap between repertoires was calculated by dividing the number of shared unique clonotypes by the size of the smaller repertoire. Three approaches were used to assess repertoire richness: RTK rarefaction, the Chao1 estimator, and Recon v2.1 estimates of unobserved clonotypes. Generation probabilities for all TCRbeta clonotypes obtained by the gDNA method from a few donors were computed using OLGA. This is the immuneACCESS table as TCRdb keeps it, with only in-frame sequences that have V and J called. A part of the clones is gone; compared with another copy, unresolved V genes explain less than half, and the rest is unexplained. The V and J calls and clone size were taken over from that table, and D and trimming were inferred from the DNA. For this sample there are roughly 1.4 million clones; 98% to 99% appear just once. Roughly 0.35% of the sample lies in the top ten.

V is clipped by 4 bases and J by 7 bases, and the sequence between their germline boundaries is 23 bases long. Looking up the germline V gene yields CDR1 WSHSY and CDR2 SAAADI. The CDR3 holds 17 amino acids from the cysteine to the phenylalanine. The read is trimmed to its CDR3 DNA, 51 bases read in frame from base 1. Sequencing used naive CD4+ T cells sorted from blood. This specimen's cell subset or site label, per the study, means: CD45RA+ positively selected. This receptor was taken from a man between 25 and 39 years old in good health. The sequence joins TRBV10-2 to TRBJ2-1, and TRBD2 may be the D gene, going by 6 matching bases. The CDR3 is CASSGPSLGLARNEQFF. The nucleotide sequence is given as TGCGCCAGCAGTGGTCCCTCTTTGGGTCTAGCGAGGAATGAGCAGTTCTTC.